The TCR beta chain under discussion was sequenced for a study of blood T cell repertoires in COVID-19. About the research overall: Sample material is recorded as cDNA or gDNA derived from T cells, B-cell-depleted T cells, or PBMCs.

As processed by the authors: Nucleated cell number was recorded as an estimate derived from reference gene primer amplification. Method: immunoSEQ multiplex PCR; TCRdb's copy keeps in-frame clones and lacks some. V, J and clone size were drawn from that table, and D and trimming were deduced from the DNA. The table shows a few hundred thousand clones, with approximately 86% occurring only once. The study counted Cohort 3 donors as recovered given two negative PCRs, clearance, or symptom resolution. Sequencing input: PBMCs or T cells enriched from blood (not recorded which). This receptor was obtained from a young woman who had recovered from COVID-19.

The CDR3 region has the DNA TGTGCCAGCAGCCTCGCCCCTCTGGCGGAGCTGGGCAATCAGCCCCAGCATTTT. Its protein is CASSLAPLAELGNQPQHF. The J gene is TRBJ1-5, the V gene TRBV4-2, with unresolved D. This CDR3 region has 18 residues. The V end lost 4 bases, the J end lost 2 bases, and 21 bases lay between the germline ends. CDR1 and CDR2 from the germline V gene are LGHNA and YNFKEQ.